This entry describes one T cell receptor beta chain. In the original processing: Quantification of nucleated cells was approximated via reference gene primer amplification. The assay was immunoSEQ multiplex PCR, and TCRdb's table has in-frame clones only and misses some. That table gives V, J and clone size, and the DNA gave D and trimming. The sample includes fewer than 350,000 clones, about 86% seen only once; the top ten take around 2.9%. The CDR3 has 12 amino acids. CDR1 is SEHNR and CDR2 is FQNEAQ in the germline V gene (reference sequence). Trimming cost V 1 base and J 9 bases, with 7 bases left between them. This sample is part of a study of blood T cell repertoires in COVID-19. The wider study: COVID-19 samples, acute and convalescent, were from the United States, Italy and Spain. Nucleic acid was either cDNA or gDNA, and it came from T cells, B-cell-depleted T cells, or PBMCs.

The genes are TRBV7-9 and TRBJ1-5; D remains unclear. Sequences were obtained from peripheral blood. The receptor's source is a woman aged 55 to 70 with active or convalescent COVID-19. The CDR3 reads CASSLETGPQHF. The CDR3 bases are TGTGCCAGCAGCTTAGAGACTGGGCCCCAGCATTTT.